This T cell receptor (beta chain) was recovered during a study of beta chain features in type 1 diabetes. Looking at the study overall: All samples yielded around 98 million examined sorted cells.

The sequenced template was cDNA made from the entire isolated RNA. It was found that naive, central memory and regulatory T cell samples averaged about 3.57 million reads. Some clones are missing from TCRdb's copy, which holds only in-frame ones; the method was immunoSEQ multiplex PCR. The profile shows approximately 170,000 clones, approximately 7.8% of them singletons. There was one heparinised blood draw per donor, averaging around 120 mL. Study results and caveats: Significant though moderate, a shortening of TCRB CDR3s appeared in all four CD4+ subsets of Type 1 diabetes patients. Naive, central memory and regulatory TCRB repertoires appeared more similar among patients than healthy donors.

Germline values: CDR1 SGHAT, CDR2 FQNNGV. CDR3 length: 13 amino acids. The V end lost 4 bases, the J end lost 5 bases, and 11 bases lay between the germline ends. Details on this clone: Its specificity is not known.

Sequenced material: central memory CD4+ T cells from blood. The clonotype originates from a woman between 40 and 55 years old with type 1 diabetes. The rearrangement joins TRBV11-2 to TRBJ1-1; the D gene is possibly TRBD1 (5 bases). CDR3 amino acids: CASSSLGGTEAFF. The CDR3 DNA sequence: TGTGCCAGCAGCTCCCTTGGGGGGACTGAAGCTTTCTTT. The entire variable domain, with the rest obtained from reference TRBV11-2 and TRBJ1-1, is as follows: EAGVAQSPRYKIIEKRQSVAFWCNPISGHATLYWYQQILGQGPKLLIQFQNNGVVDDSQLPKDRFSAERLKGVDSTLKIQPAKLEDSAVYLCASSSLGGTEAFFGQGTRLTVV.